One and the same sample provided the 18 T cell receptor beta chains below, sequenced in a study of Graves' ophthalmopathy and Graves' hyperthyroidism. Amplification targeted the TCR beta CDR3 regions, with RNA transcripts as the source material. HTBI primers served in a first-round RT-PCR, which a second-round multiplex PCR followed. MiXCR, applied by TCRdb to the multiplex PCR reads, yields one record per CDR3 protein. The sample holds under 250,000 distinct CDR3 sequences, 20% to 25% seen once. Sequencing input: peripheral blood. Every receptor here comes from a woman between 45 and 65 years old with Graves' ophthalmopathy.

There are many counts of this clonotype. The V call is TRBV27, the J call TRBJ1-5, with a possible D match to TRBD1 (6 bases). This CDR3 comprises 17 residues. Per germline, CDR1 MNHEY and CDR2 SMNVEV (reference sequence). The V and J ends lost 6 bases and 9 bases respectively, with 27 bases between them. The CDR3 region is CASSPNSPPRTARPQHF. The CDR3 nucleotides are TGTGCCAGCAGCCCAAATTCGCCACCGAGGACAGCTCGGCCCCAGCATTTT.

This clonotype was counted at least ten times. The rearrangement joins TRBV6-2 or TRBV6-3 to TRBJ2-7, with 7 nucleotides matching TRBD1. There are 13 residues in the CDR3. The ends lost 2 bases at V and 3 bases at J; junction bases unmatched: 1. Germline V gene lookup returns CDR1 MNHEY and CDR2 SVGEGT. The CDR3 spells CASSYDRDYEQYF. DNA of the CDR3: TGTGCCAGCAGTTACGACAGGGACTACGAGCAGTACTTC.

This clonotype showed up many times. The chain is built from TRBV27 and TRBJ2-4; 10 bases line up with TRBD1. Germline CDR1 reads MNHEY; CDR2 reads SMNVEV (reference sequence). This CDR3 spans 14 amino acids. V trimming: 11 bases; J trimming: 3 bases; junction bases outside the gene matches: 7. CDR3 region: CASGTGEFKNIQYF. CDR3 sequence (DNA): TGTGCCTCCGGGACAGGGGAATTCAAAAACATTCAGTACTTC.

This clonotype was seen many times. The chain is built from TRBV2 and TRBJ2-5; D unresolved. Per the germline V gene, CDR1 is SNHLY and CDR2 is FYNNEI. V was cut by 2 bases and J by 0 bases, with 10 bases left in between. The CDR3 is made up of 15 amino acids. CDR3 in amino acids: CASSEKAVDQETQYF. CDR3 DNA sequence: TGTGCCAGCAGTGAAAAGGCCGTGGACCAAGAGACCCAGTACTTC.

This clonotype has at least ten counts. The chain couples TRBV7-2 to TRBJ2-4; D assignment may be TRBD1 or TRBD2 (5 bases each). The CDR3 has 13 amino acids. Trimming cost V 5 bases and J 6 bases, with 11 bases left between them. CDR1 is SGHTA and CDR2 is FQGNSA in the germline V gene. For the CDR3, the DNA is TGTGCCAGCAGCGATCAGAGGGGAAACATTCAGTACTTC. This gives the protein CASSDQRGNIQYF.

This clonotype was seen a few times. CDR3 bases: TGCAGTGGAGACGTCCAGACTAGCGGGAGGACCTACGAGCAGTACTTC. It encodes CSGDVQTSGRTYEQYF. The V gene is TRBV20-1, the J gene TRBJ2-7, with 13 bases identical to TRBD2. The CDR3 has 16 amino acids. Trimming removed 7 bases from V and 2 bases from J; junction bases left unmatched: 11. Germline CDR1 reads DFQATT; CDR2 reads SNEGSKA (reference sequence).

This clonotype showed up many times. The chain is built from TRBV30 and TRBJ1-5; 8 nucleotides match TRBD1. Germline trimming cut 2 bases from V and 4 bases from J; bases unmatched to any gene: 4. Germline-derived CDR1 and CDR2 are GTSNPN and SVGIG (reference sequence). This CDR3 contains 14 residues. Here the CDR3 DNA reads TGTGCCTGGAGTCAGGGGGACAGGAATCAGCCCCAGCATTTT. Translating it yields CAWSQGDRNQPQHF.

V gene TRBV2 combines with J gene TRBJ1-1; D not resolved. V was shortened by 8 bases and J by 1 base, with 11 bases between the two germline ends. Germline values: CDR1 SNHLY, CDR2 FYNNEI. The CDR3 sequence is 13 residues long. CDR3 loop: CASGELENTEAFF. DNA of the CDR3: TGTGCCAGCGGGGAGCTGGAGAACACTGAAGCTTTCTTT.

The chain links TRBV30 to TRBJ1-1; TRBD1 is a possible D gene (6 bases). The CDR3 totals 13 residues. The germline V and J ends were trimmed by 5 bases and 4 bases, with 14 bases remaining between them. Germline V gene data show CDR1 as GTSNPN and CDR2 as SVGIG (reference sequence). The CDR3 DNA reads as TGTGCCTGGCACCGAGGGGGGAGCACTGAAGCTTTCTTT. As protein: CAWHRGGSTEAFF.

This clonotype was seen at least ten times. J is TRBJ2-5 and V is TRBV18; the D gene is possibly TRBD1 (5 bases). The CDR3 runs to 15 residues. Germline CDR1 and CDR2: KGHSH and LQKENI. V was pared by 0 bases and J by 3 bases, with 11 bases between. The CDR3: CASSPPRQGEETQYF. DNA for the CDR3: TGTGCCAGCTCACCACCGAGGCAAGGGGAAGAGACCCAGTACTTC.

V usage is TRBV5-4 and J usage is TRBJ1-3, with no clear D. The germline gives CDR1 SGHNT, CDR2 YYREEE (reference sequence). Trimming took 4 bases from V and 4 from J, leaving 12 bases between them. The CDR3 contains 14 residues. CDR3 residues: CASSNTLTGNTIYF. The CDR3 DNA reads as TGTGCCAGCAGCAATACTCTCACCGGAAACACCATATATTTT.

In DNA form, the CDR3 reads TGTGCCAGCAGCTTAGGACAGGGGGCAGAGGCCAAAAACATTCAGTACTTC. Amino acid sequence: CASSLGQGAEAKNIQYF. The chain has TRBV2 and TRBJ2-4, with 11 bases that match TRBD1. V shed 6 bases, J shed 1 base, and the junction held 8 bases outside the gene matches. Germline values: CDR1 SNHLY, CDR2 FYNNEI. The CDR3 is made up of 17 amino acids.

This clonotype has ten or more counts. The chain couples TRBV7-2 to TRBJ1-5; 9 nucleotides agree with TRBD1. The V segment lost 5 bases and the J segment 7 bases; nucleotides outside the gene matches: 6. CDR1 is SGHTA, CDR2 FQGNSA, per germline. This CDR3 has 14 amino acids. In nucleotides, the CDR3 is TGTGCCAGCAGCAAGGGACAGGGACAACAGCCCCAGCATTTT. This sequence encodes CASSKGQGQQPQHF.

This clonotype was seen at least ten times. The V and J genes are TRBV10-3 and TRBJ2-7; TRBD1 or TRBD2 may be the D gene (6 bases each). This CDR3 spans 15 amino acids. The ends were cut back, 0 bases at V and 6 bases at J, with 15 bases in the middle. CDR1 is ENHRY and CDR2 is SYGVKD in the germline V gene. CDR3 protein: CAISESRDNQVEQYF. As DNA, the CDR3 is TGTGCCATCAGTGAGTCGCGGGACAATCAAGTCGAGCAGTACTTC.

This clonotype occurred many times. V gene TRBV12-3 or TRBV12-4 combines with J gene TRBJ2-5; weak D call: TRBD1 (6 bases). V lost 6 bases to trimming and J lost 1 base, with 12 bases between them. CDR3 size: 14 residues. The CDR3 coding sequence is TGTGCCAGCAGCCCTGGACAGCGCCAAGAGACCCAGTACTTC. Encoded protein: CASSPGQRQETQYF.

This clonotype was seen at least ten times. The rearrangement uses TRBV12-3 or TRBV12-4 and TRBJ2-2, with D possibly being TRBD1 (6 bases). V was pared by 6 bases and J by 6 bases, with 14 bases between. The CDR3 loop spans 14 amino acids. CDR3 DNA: TGTGCCAGCAGCTTGACAGAGGGGGCCGGGGAGCTGTTTTTT. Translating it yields CASSLTEGAGELFF.

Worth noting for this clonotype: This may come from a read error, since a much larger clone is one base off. In DNA form, the CDR3 reads TGCATTGCTAGAAGGGACCCCGTGGGCAATCAGCCCCAGCATTTT. Its protein is CIARRDPVGNQPQHF. The chain couples TRBV20-1 to TRBJ1-5; D is perhaps TRBD1 (5 bases). The CDR3 contains 15 residues. Germline V gives CDR1 DFQATT, CDR2 SNEGSKA (reference sequence).

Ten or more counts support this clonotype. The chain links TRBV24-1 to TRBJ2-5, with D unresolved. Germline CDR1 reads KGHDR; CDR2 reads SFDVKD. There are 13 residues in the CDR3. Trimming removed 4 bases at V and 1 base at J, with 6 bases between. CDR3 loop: CATSDRIQETQYF. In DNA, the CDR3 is TGTGCCACCAGTGACCGGATCCAAGAGACCCAGTACTTC.